This T cell receptor beta chain is drawn from a study of cytomegalovirus exposure and HLA in healthy donors. Overall study results and limits: Most TCR beta V segments were productive about 90% or about 30% of the time in an earlier analysis. A later analysis linked a missense variant in DCLRE1C to the trimming of TCR beta V and J genes.

At sampling all donors were nominally healthy, likely with unrecorded immune exposures. Of note for this clone: The antigen is undetermined.

It was with 60 Vbeta and 13 Jbeta primers that the PCR ran. The table came from immunoSEQ multiplex PCR; TCRdb's copy has only in-frame clones and leaves some out. The sample shows tens of thousands of clones, nearly 70% of them seen only once. This CDR3 spans 15 amino acids. Trimming took 8 bases from V and 0 from J, leaving 15 bases between them. Germline CDR1 reads LNHDA; CDR2 reads SQIVND (reference sequence). Input material: PBMCs. This TCR came from a man between 50 and 59 years old in good health and CMV-seronegative. The rearrangement joins TRBV19 to TRBJ2-3; D not resolved. The CDR3 nucleotides read TGTGCCAGTGCCCCAGCCGGCGGAAGCACAGATACGCAGTATTTT. As protein: CASAPAGGSTDTQYF.